This TCR beta chain originates from a study of blood T cell repertoires in COVID-19. Across the study: Acute and convalescent COVID-19 specimens originated in the United States, Italy and Spain.

Profiled with immunoSEQ multiplex PCR; TCRdb holds only in-frame clones, not every one. The sample includes just over 650,000 clones, approximately 90% of them seen just once. CDR3 size: 12 residues. The germline V gene has CDR1 SGHAT and CDR2 FQNNGV. The V gene end was trimmed by 8 bases and the J gene end by 2 bases; junction bases not matched to a gene: 2. This chain links TRBV11-2 with TRBJ1-1; 7 nucleotides line up with TRBD1. Source material: peripheral blood. The TCR was taken from a woman aged 18-29 years with acute or convalescent COVID-19. CDR3: CASGTVNTEAFF. CDR3 sequence (DNA): TGTGCCAGCGGGACAGTAAACACTGAAGCTTTCTTT.